This T cell receptor beta chain was recovered during a study of T cell responses to AZD1222 COVID-19 vaccine. Study-wide results and caveats: Spike-specific TCR breadth and depth rose after two AZD1222 doses. Clonal diversity was possibly underestimated; the donors were predominantly white British and more often female.

Notes on this clone: What it binds is unknown.

Germline CDR1 reads SNHLY; CDR2 reads FYNNEI. The V and J ends lost 2 bases and 5 bases respectively, with 6 bases between them. The CDR3 runs to 12 residues. Profiling relied on immunoSEQ multiplex PCR, and the TCRdb table lists in-frame clones only, not all of them. This table has about 140,000 clones, roughly 93% appearing once. The chain has TRBV2 and TRBJ1-2; D not certain. The source of this sequence is an adult in good health. This specimen consisted of peripheral blood, obtained on day 0 of MenACWY control vaccination. The CDR3 sequence is CASSEQIYGYTF. The DNA of the CDR3 is TGTGCCAGCAGTGAACAGATATATGGCTACACCTTC. Filled out from reference TRBV2 and TRBJ1-2, the complete variable domain reads EPEVTQTPSHQVTQMGQEVILRCVPISNHLYFYWYRQILGQKVEFLVSFYNNEISEKSEIFDDQFSVERPDGSNFTLKIRSTKLEDSAMYFCASSEQIYGYTFGSGTRLTVV.